Each of the 14 T cell receptor beta chains below was sequenced from the same sample in a study of regulatory T cells in long-lasting Graves disease. For TCR beta, libraries came from iRepertoire HTBI primers and Arm-PCR of CDR3 regions. One entry per CDR3 protein, called by TCRdb with MiXCR from the multiplex PCR reads. Of about 200,000 distinct CDR3 sequences listed, about 16% are singletons. Noted time point: newly diagnosed GD, antithyroid drugs for less than 3 months. There was RNA extracted from PBMCs, and the TCR library was made from it. The sample was peripheral blood mononuclear cells (PBMCs), taken at new diagnosis, from a patient treated with antithyroid drugs. The receptors derive from a female donor with Graves disease.

This clonotype was observed at least ten times. V is TRBV11-2 and J is TRBJ2-7; D is uncertain. Germline loops: CDR1 SGHAT, CDR2 FQNNGV. With 5 bases removed from V and 2 bases from J, the gap between germline ends came to 13 bases. The CDR3 covers 14 residues. The CDR3 is CASSLTFATYEQYF. The CDR3, as DNA: TGTGCCAGCAGCCTAACGTTCGCCACCTACGAGCAGTACTTC.

Only a few counts were recorded for this clonotype. This chain connects TRBV10-3 to TRBJ2-7; D is perhaps TRBD2 (5 bases). Per germline, CDR1 ENHRY and CDR2 SYGVKD. The CDR3 extends over 11 amino acids. The V end lost 8 bases, the J end lost 5 bases, and 10 bases lay between the germline ends. CDR3 sequence reads: CAIGLGHEQYF. The CDR3 DNA reads TGTGCCATCGGACTTGGCCACGAGCAGTACTTC.

This clonotype was detected many times. The rearrangement joins TRBV7-8 to TRBJ2-1; TRBD1 agrees at 9 bases. V lost 3 bases and J lost 7; bases outside the gene matches: 4. Germline values: CDR1 SGHVS, CDR2 FQNEAQ. The CDR3 runs to 14 residues. CDR3 amino acids: CASSFRTGVNEQFF. The CDR3 DNA reads TGTGCCAGCAGCTTTCGGACAGGGGTGAATGAGCAGTTCTTC.

This clonotype was recorded at least ten times. The V and J genes are TRBV20-1 and TRBJ1-1; D uncertain. V dropped 1 base and J dropped 3 bases, with 9 bases sitting between them. CDR1 and CDR2 from the germline V gene are DFQATT and SNEGSKA (reference sequence). This CDR3 comprises 13 residues. CDR3 in amino acids: CSARGTDDTEAFF. The CDR3 nucleotides are TGCAGTGCTAGAGGGACGGATGACACTGAAGCTTTCTTT.

The chain is built from TRBV12-3 or TRBV12-4 and TRBJ1-5; perhaps TRBD1 as D (5 bases). CDR3 length: 13 residues. Trimming removed 8 bases at V and 0 bases at J, with 8 bases between. For the CDR3, the DNA is TGTGCCAGCGGGGGACTTAGCAATCAGCCCCAGCATTTT. Its translation: CASGGLSNQPQHF.

This clonotype came up many times. A much more abundant neighbour one base away suggests this may be a read error. The chain recombines TRBV6-1 with TRBJ2-6; D is ambiguous. This CDR3 region has 15 residues. Germline assignment: CDR1 MNHNS and CDR2 SASEGT. Deletions cut 3 bases from V and 0 bases from J, with 6 bases between. The CDR3 region is CASSDVGSGANVLTF. The CDR3 bases are TGTGCCAGCAGTGACGTGGGCTCTGGGGCCAACGTCCTGACTTTC.

This clonotype was observed at least ten times. This chain uses TRBV28 with TRBJ2-5; 7 positions match TRBD1. In germline, CDR1 is MDHEN, CDR2 SYDVKM. The CDR3 runs to 13 residues. J gave up 5 bases and V 6 bases, and 6 bases lay outside the gene matches. The CDR3 region is CASSLTGSETQYF. The CDR3 DNA follows: TGTGCCAGCAGCCTGACAGGGAGCGAGACCCAGTACTTC.

This clonotype was picked up many times. This sequence joins TRBV20-1 and TRBJ1-3; D is ambiguous. Germline V CDR1 and CDR2: DFQATT, SNEGSKA (reference sequence). The CDR3 is 12 amino acids. Trimming left V 1 base short and J 2 bases short, with 3 bases between. CDR3 in DNA: TGCAGTGCTAGAGGGCCTGGAAACACCATATATTTT. This gives the protein CSARGPGNTIYF.

This clonotype appeared many times. The chain combines TRBV12-3 or TRBV12-4 with TRBJ2-1; TRBD2 matches at 8 bases. Germline trimming cut 7 bases from V and 3 bases from J; bases unmatched to any gene: 5. This CDR3 spans 14 amino acids. CDR3 DNA sequence: TGTGCCAGCAAGCACAGCGGGAGCTACAATGAGCAGTTCTTC. This gives the protein CASKHSGSYNEQFF.

Ten or more counts support this clonotype. Compared with germline, one end of the junction differs, possibly owing to a read error. The rearrangement links TRBV20-1 to TRBJ1-5; 7 bases map to TRBD1. Per germline, CDR1 DFQATT and CDR2 SNEGSKA (reference sequence). CDR3 length: 12 residues. CDR3 nucleotide sequence: TGCAGTGCCAGAGACAGGGATCAGCCCCAGCATTTT. Residues: CSARDRDQPQHF.

This clonotype was counted many times. The V call is TRBV6-2 or TRBV6-3, the J call TRBJ2-7; tentative D call: TRBD1 (6 bases). V lost 4 bases and J 3 bases, leaving 7 bases between the germline ends. The CDR3 sequence is 12 residues long. Germline CDR1 MNHEY, CDR2 SVGEGT. The CDR3 sequence: CASSWGLYEQYF. The CDR3 nucleotides read TGTGCCAGCAGTTGGGGGCTCTACGAGCAGTACTTC.

This clonotype came up many times. The genes are TRBV11-2 and TRBJ2-1; D is possibly TRBD2 (6 bases). Looked up from germline, CDR1 is SGHAT and CDR2 is FQNNGV. Trimming removed 6 bases at V and 0 bases at J, with 12 bases between. The CDR3 has 15 residues. For the CDR3, the DNA is TGTGCCAGCAGGTCTGGAGGGCCCTCCTACAATGAGCAGTTCTTC. Translated, it gives CASRSGGPSYNEQFF.

V and J are TRBV24-1 and TRBJ2-3; 7 positions match TRBD2. The CDR3 sequence is 13 residues long. Per the germline V gene, CDR1 is KGHDR and CDR2 is SFDVKD. Trimming removed 0 bases from V and 9 bases from J; junction bases left unmatched: 2. The CDR3 loop reads CATSDLTGGTQYF. CDR3 coding DNA: TGTGCCACCAGTGATTTGACCGGGGGGACGCAGTATTTT.

This clonotype was seen repeatedly, ten times or more. The rearrangement links TRBV7-8 to TRBJ2-3; TRBD2 is a possible D gene (5 bases). This CDR3 comprises 13 residues. V was pared by 6 bases and J by 4 bases, with 11 bases between. Germline CDR1 is SGHVS and CDR2 is FQNEAQ. DNA for the CDR3: TGTGCCAGCAGGCGGACCGGGGCAGATACGCAGTATTTT. Translated: CASRRTGADTQYF. The entire variable domain, with the rest obtained from reference TRBV7-8 and TRBJ2-3, is as follows: GAGVSQSPRYKVAKRGQDVALRCDPISGHVSLFWYQQALGQGPEFLTYFQNEAQLDKSGLPSDRFFAERPEGSVSTLKIQRTQQEDSAVYLCASRRTGADTQYFGPGTRLTVL.